These 26 T cell receptor beta chains were all obtained from the same sample, sequenced in a study of T cells in Graves' hyperthyroidism and ophthalmopathy. The TCR beta CDR3 regions underwent amplification using RNA transcripts as the source. The study used the HTBI primer set for a first-round RT-PCR of the TCR CDR3. Each CDR3 protein is one row after TCRdb ran MiXCR on the multiplex PCR reads. Among about 610,000 distinct CDR3 sequences listed, roughly 15% were seen once. Sequenced material: blood. The receptors come from a middle-aged woman with Graves' ophthalmopathy.

The chain is built from TRBV29-1 and TRBJ2-5, with D maybe TRBD1 (5 bases). Trimming shortened V by 7 bases and J by 2 bases, and 11 bases separated the two germline ends. The CDR3 is made up of 12 amino acids. Germline lookup yields CDR1 SQVTM and CDR2 ANQGSEA. This chain's CDR3 is CSGVGDQETQYF. CDR3 in DNA: TGCAGCGGCGTAGGGGATCAAGAGACCCAGTACTTC.

At least ten counts were recorded for this clonotype. The rearrangement joins TRBV6-2 or TRBV6-3 to TRBJ2-2, with a weak D call TRBD2 (6 bases). Germline V gene sequence: CDR1 MNHEY, CDR2 SVGEGT. The CDR3 sequence is 14 residues long. Trimming pared 9 bases from V and 5 bases from J, leaving 16 bases between. CDR3 amino acids: CASRKGLSTGELFF. In DNA form, the CDR3 reads TGTGCCAGTCGGAAGGGACTCTCGACCGGGGAGCTGTTTTTT.

At least ten counts were recorded for this clonotype. The chain joins TRBV6-1 to TRBJ2-7; either TRBD1 or TRBD2 may supply D (5 bases each). CDR3 size: 13 residues. Trimming took 7 bases from V and 4 from J, leaving 14 bases between them. Germline-derived CDR1 and CDR2 are MNHNS and SASEGT. The CDR3: CASTQWGGYEQYF. The CDR3 DNA follows: TGTGCCAGCACCCAGTGGGGCGGGTACGAGCAGTACTTC.

The chain uses TRBV6-5 and TRBJ1-1; 12 positions match TRBD1. V lost 1 base, J lost 5 bases, and 8 bases stayed unmatched. The CDR3 contains 17 residues. Germline V gene sequence: CDR1 MNHEY, CDR2 SVGAGI. DNA for the CDR3: TGTGCCAGCAGTTACTTTGGGACAGGGGGCGTGGGGACTGAAGCTTTCTTT. It translates to CASSYFGTGGVGTEAFF.

This clonotype was counted ten times or more. This chain uses TRBV10-3 with TRBJ1-1; tentatively, D is TRBD1 (6 bases). Deletions cut 0 bases from V and 4 bases from J, with 12 bases between. The CDR3 totals 15 residues. The germline V gene has CDR1 ENHRY and CDR2 SYGVKD. CDR3 bases: TGTGCCATCAGTGAGTCGAGGGGGGCTGGCACTGAAGCTTTCTTT. Protein sequence: CAISESRGAGTEAFF.

This clonotype was detected many times. This chain connects TRBV20-1 to TRBJ1-1; D possibly corresponds to TRBD1 (5 bases). CDR1 is DFQATT, CDR2 SNEGSKA, per germline (reference sequence). This CDR3 has 13 residues. V was clipped by 6 bases and J by 0 bases, with 11 bases between them. CDR3 region: CSAGARVNTEAFF. In nucleotides, the CDR3 is TGCAGTGCCGGCGCCAGGGTGAACACTGAAGCTTTCTTT.

The chain uses TRBV30 and TRBJ1-2; TRBD1 aligns across 7 bases. Per germline, CDR1 GTSNPN and CDR2 SVGIG (reference sequence). V dropped 3 bases and J dropped 7; count of bases not matched to a gene: 5. This CDR3 region has 12 residues. The CDR3 here is CAWSEDRSGYTF. The CDR3 coding sequence is TGTGCCTGGAGCGAGGACAGGTCTGGCTACACCTTC.

This clonotype appeared a few times. The V call is TRBV18, the J call TRBJ1-2, with D possibly TRBD1 on 5 matching bases. Trimming shortened V by 0 bases and J by 8 bases, and 16 bases separated the two germline ends. Germline lookup yields CDR1 KGHSH and CDR2 LQKENI. The CDR3 loop spans 15 amino acids. Here the CDR3 DNA reads TGTGCCAGCTCACCACCGTTCGGGAAGGGGTACGGCTACACCTTC. Translating it yields CASSPPFGKGYGYTF.

The gene calls are TRBV4-3 and TRBJ2-7, with D unclear. Per the germline V gene, CDR1 is LGHNA and CDR2 is YSLEER. The CDR3 totals 13 residues. The V end was cut by 1 base, the J end by 5 bases, with 9 bases between. This CDR3 is CASSQGLGNEQYF. Written as DNA, the CDR3 is TGCGCCAGCAGCCAAGGTCTGGGGAACGAGCAGTACTTC.

The rearrangement links TRBV15 to TRBJ2-1; tentatively, D is TRBD1 or TRBD2 (5 bases each). The V gene's germline CDR1 is LNHNV and CDR2 YYDKDF (reference sequence). There are 16 residues in the CDR3. Trimming cost V 0 bases and J 8 bases, with 17 bases left between them. The CDR3 DNA sequence: TGTGCCACCAGCAGAGATTTCGGGACCGGTTTCGATGAGCAGTTCTTC. Protein: CATSRDFGTGFDEQFF.

In its sample, this clonotype was seen many times. The chain recombines TRBV5-1 with TRBJ2-2; 10 bases are a match to TRBD1. The CDR3 runs 15 residues. J lost 4 bases, V lost 6 bases, and 6 bases had no gene match. CDR1 and CDR2 (germline): SGHRS, YFSETQ. This chain's CDR3 is CASKRQGAGTGELFF. Here the CDR3 DNA reads TGCGCCAGCAAGAGACAGGGGGCTGGCACCGGGGAGCTGTTTTTT.

This clonotype has just a few counts. The chain carries TRBV13 and TRBJ2-7; tentatively, D is TRBD1 or TRBD2 (5 bases each). This CDR3 has 15 amino acids. Germline values: CDR1 PRHDT, CDR2 FYEKMQ (reference sequence). Trimming left V 5 bases short and J 7 bases short, with 21 bases between. CDR3 protein: CASSLRQTGPLEQYF. Here the CDR3 DNA reads TGTGCCAGCAGCCTCCGGCAGACGGGGCCGCTGGAGCAGTACTTC.

This clonotype was counted a few times. Just one base apart from a much larger clone, this may be a read error. This chain links TRBV7-8 with TRBJ1-4, with TRBD1 identical over 7 bases. J lost 6 bases, V lost 6 bases, and 7 bases had no gene match. The CDR3 totals 14 residues. The germline gives CDR1 SGHVS, CDR2 FQNEAQ. CDR3 bases: TGTGCCAGCAGTCACCGGGACAGTGATGAAAAACTGTTTTTT. This encodes CASSHRDSDEKLFF. Looking up the rest from reference TRBV7-8 and TRBJ1-4 gives the full variable domain: GAGVSQSPRYKVAKRGQDVALRCDPISGHVSLFWYQQALGQGPEFLTYFQNEAQLDKSGLPSDRFFAERPEGSVSTLKIQRTQQEDSAVYLCASSHRDSDEKLFFGSGTQLSVL.

A note on this clonotype: Given a much more abundant clone one base away, this may be a read error. The J gene is TRBJ2-7, the V gene TRBV19; D uncertain. This CDR3 contains 12 residues. CDR1 and CDR2 from the germline V gene are LNHDA and SQIVND (reference sequence). Trimming cost V 10 bases and J 6 bases, with 16 bases left between them. Here the CDR3 reads CANLFRPVEQYF. The CDR3 coding sequence is TGTGCCAACCTATTCCGGCCCGTCGAGCAGTACTTC. Supplemented by reference TRBV19 and TRBJ2-7, the full variable domain reads DGGITQSPKYLFRKEGQNVTLSCEQNLNHDAMYWYRQDPGQGLRLIYYSQIVNDFQKGDIAEGYSVSREKKESFPLTVTSAQKNPTAFYLCANLFRPVEQYFGPGTRLTVT.

This clonotype occurred many times. The chain combines TRBV25-1 with TRBJ1-2; 9 positions match TRBD1. CDR1 is MGHDK and CDR2 is SYGVNS in the germline V gene. This CDR3 is 16 amino acids long. The V segment lost 3 bases and the J segment 6 bases; nucleotides outside the gene matches: 11. As DNA, the CDR3 is TGTGCCAGCAGTGAGTTGGCTGGGACAGGGACAGATGGCTACACCTTC. It yields the protein CASSELAGTGTDGYTF.

This clonotype was found once. The J gene is TRBJ1-3, the V gene TRBV6-1; maybe TRBD1 (5 bases). CDR1 is MNHNS and CDR2 is SASEGT in the germline V gene. The CDR3 consists of 15 residues. Trimming took off 6 bases at V and 0 bases at J, with 12 bases between the two ends. CDR3 region: CASRTGTGSGNTIYF. The CDR3 DNA is TGTGCCAGCAGAACCGGGACGGGCTCTGGAAACACCATATATTTT.

This clonotype was observed at least ten times. This chain uses TRBV28 with TRBJ2-7; 7 bases are shared with TRBD2. Per the germline V gene, CDR1 is MDHEN and CDR2 is SYDVKM. Trimming at V came to 6 bases and at J to 0 bases, leaving 11 bases not matched to a gene. CDR3 length equals 16 residues. CDR3 nucleotide sequence: TGTGCCAGCAGCCGTCCGGGACTAACGGGCTCCTACGAGCAGTACTTC. Amino acids: CASSRPGLTGSYEQYF.

This clonotype occurred many times. The CDR3 bases are TGCGCCAGCAGCCAAGAAAGGGCCTCCTACGAGCAGTACTTC. Encoded protein: CASSQERASYEQYF. The genes are TRBV4-1 and TRBJ2-7; D ambiguous. Germline CDR1 and CDR2: MGHRA and YSYEKL. Trimming removed 0 bases at V and 0 bases at J, with 6 bases between. This CDR3 is built from 14 residues.

In the case of this clonotype: One end of the junction fails to match germline, which may point to a read error. The chain joins TRBV27 to TRBJ1-6, with 12 bases fitting TRBD1. The CDR3 has 13 residues. Germline V lookup: CDR1 MNHEY, CDR2 SMNVEV (reference sequence). This CDR3 reads CAGRDRGHSPLHF. CDR3 bases: TGTGCCGGCAGGGACAGGGGGCATTCACCCCTCCACTTT.

This clonotype was detected ten times or more. V gene TRBV7-9 combines with J gene TRBJ2-5; 9 bases fit TRBD1. The V gene's germline CDR1 is SEHNR and CDR2 FQNEAQ (reference sequence). The V gene end was trimmed by 4 bases and the J gene end by 5 bases; junction bases not matched to a gene: 8. This CDR3 is built from 15 residues. This chain's CDR3 is CASSSNRDRDETQYF. CDR3 in DNA: TGTGCCAGCAGCTCCAACCGGGACAGGGACGAGACCCAGTACTTC.

The sample holds many counts of this clonotype. V usage is TRBV27 and J usage is TRBJ2-7; perhaps TRBD1 as D (6 bases). V was pared by 8 bases and J by 7 bases, with 30 bases between. Germline CDR1 reads MNHEY; CDR2 reads SMNVEV (reference sequence). This CDR3 spans 17 amino acids. CDR3 nucleotides: TGTGCCAGCCACCTTCCCCCAGGGGCTTCCTCCCGTTGGGAGCAGTACTTC. Its translation is CASHLPPGASSRWEQYF.

J is TRBJ1-2 and V is TRBV12-3 or TRBV12-4, with TRBD1 matching 9 bases. J lost 6 bases, V lost 5 bases, and 7 bases had no gene match. The length of the CDR3 is 14 residues. The CDR3 is CASSIGTGRHGYTF. CDR3 nucleotides: TGTGCCAGCAGTATCGGGACAGGGCGTCATGGCTACACCTTC.

This clonotype was detected only a few times. J is TRBJ2-7 and V is TRBV15; D may be TRBD1 or TRBD2 (5 bases each). V lost 3 bases and J 7 bases, leaving 22 bases between the germline ends. The germline V gene has CDR1 LNHNV and CDR2 YYDKDF (reference sequence). The CDR3 is 16 amino acids. The CDR3 DNA is TGTGCCACCAGCAGGGCGACCGGGACCCGCGCCGTGGAGCAGTACTTC. Translated, it gives CATSRATGTRAVEQYF.

This clonotype has only a few counts. V usage is TRBV24-1 and J usage is TRBJ2-5; a possible D gene is TRBD2 (6 bases). CDR3 size: 15 residues. The ends were cut back, 6 bases at V and 2 bases at J, with 15 bases in the middle. The germline CDR1 and CDR2 sequences are KGHDR and SFDVKD. Written as DNA, the CDR3 is TGTGCCACCAGTCCCGGAGCGGGCCGACAAGAGACCCAGTACTTC. Amino acid sequence: CATSPGAGRQETQYF.

The chain combines TRBV19 with TRBJ1-1, with a possible D match to TRBD1 (5 bases). The CDR3 is made up of 14 amino acids. V was cut by 10 bases and J by 1 base, with 16 bases left in between. The V gene's germline CDR1 is LNHDA and CDR2 SQIVND (reference sequence). The CDR3 is CATERGPGNTEAFF. DNA of the CDR3: TGTGCCACCGAGCGGGGACCTGGGAACACTGAAGCTTTCTTT.

The CDR3 loop is CAGKTGTAYEQYF. CDR3 sequence (DNA): TGTGCCGGGAAGACTGGGACAGCCTACGAGCAGTACTTC. The rearrangement links TRBV6-1 to TRBJ2-7; 7 bases align to TRBD1. This CDR3 region has 13 residues. Germline loops: CDR1 MNHNS, CDR2 SASEGT. After removal of 11 bases from V and 2 bases from J, the junction contained 9 bases not matched to a gene.